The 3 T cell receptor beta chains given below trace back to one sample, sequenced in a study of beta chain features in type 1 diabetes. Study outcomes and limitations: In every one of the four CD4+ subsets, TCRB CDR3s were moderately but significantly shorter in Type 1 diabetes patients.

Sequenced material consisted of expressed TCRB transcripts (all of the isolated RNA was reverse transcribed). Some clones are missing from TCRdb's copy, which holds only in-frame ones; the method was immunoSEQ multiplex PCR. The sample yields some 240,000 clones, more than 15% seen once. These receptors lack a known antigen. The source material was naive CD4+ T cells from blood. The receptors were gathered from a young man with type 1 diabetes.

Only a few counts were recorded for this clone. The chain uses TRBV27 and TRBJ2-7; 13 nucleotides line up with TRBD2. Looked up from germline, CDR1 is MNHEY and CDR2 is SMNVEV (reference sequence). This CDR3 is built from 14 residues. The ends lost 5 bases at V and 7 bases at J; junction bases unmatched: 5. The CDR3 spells CASSGLAGVWEQYF. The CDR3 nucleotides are TGTGCCAGCAGTGGACTAGCGGGAGTGTGGGAGCAGTACTTC.

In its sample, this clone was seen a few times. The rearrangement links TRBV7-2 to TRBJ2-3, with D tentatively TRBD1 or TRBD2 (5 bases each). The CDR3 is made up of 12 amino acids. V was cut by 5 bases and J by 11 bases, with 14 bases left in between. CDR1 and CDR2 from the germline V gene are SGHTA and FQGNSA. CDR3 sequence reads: CASSPPARGQYF. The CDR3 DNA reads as TGTGCCAGCAGCCCCCCGGCGAGGGGGCAGTATTTT.

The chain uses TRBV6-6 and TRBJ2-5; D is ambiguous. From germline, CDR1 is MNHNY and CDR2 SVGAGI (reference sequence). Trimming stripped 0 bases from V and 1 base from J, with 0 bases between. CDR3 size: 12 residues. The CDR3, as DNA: TGTGCCAGCAGTTACTCCCAAGAGACCCAGTACTTC. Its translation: CASSYSQETQYF.